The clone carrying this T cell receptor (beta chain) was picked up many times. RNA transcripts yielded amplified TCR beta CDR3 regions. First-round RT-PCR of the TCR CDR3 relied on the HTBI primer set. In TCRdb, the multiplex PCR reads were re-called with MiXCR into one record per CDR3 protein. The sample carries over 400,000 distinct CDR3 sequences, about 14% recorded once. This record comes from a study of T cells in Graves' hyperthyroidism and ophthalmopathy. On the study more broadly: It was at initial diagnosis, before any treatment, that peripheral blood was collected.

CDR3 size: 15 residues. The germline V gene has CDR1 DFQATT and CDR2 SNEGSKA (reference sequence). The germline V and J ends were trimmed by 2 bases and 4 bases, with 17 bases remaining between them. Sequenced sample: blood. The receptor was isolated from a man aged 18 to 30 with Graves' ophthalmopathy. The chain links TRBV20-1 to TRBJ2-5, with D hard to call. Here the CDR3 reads CSARLRTDPTETQYF. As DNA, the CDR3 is TGCAGTGCTAGACTCCGGACGGATCCTACAGAGACCCAGTACTTC.